The 30 T cell receptor beta chains presented below share a single source sample, sequenced in a study of beta chain features in type 1 diabetes. The authors reverse transcribed all of the isolated RNA, so sequencing captured expressed TCRB transcripts. The data were produced by immunoSEQ multiplex PCR, yet TCRdb's version contains in-frame clones alone and is incomplete. The table has hundreds of thousands of clones, roughly a sixth seen once. The sample was naive CD4+ T cells from blood. The source of these receptors is a man younger than 35 in good health.

The chain uses TRBV5-1 and TRBJ2-5; tentatively, D is TRBD2 (5 bases). The CDR3 runs 13 residues. The germline gives CDR1 SGHRS, CDR2 YFSETQ. Trimming pared 3 bases from V and 10 bases from J, leaving 16 bases between. CDR3 nucleotides: TGCGCCAGCAGCTCGGACGGGGAGTTGGGCCAGTACTTC. Protein: CASSSDGELGQYF.

V is TRBV9 and J is TRBJ1-2, with D possibly being TRBD1 (5 bases). Germline loops: CDR1 SGDLS, CDR2 YYNGEE. CDR3 length: 12 residues. Trimming removed 6 bases at V and 8 bases at J, with 14 bases between. In DNA form, the CDR3 reads TGTGCCAGCACCAAAGGGGTTTTAGGCTACACCTTC. Translating gives CASTKGVLGYTF.

The chain carries TRBV29-1 and TRBJ2-7; 11 bases line up with TRBD1. The CDR3 extends over 16 amino acids. The V gene's germline CDR1 is SQVTM and CDR2 ANQGSEA. Trimming at V came to 8 bases and at J to 1 base, leaving 13 bases not matched to a gene. CDR3 sequence reads: CSLSDRGQPTSYEQYF. The CDR3 nucleotides read TGCAGCCTATCGGACAGGGGGCAACCCACATCCTACGAGCAGTACTTC.

There are a few counts of this clone. The chain couples TRBV4-1 to TRBJ1-5, with D perhaps matching TRBD1 (6 bases). The CDR3 consists of 14 residues. The germline V and J ends were trimmed by 2 bases and 5 bases, with 10 bases remaining between them. Germline V lookup: CDR1 MGHRA, CDR2 YSYEKL. The CDR3 DNA follows: TGCGCCAGCAGCCAACAGGGGATCGATCAGCCCCAGCATTTT. This codes for CASSQQGIDQPQHF.

This chain joins TRBV28 and TRBJ1-2, with TRBD1 matching over 7 bases. Germline V lookup: CDR1 MDHEN, CDR2 SYDVKM. Unmatched junction bases numbered 12, after V lost 6 bases and J lost 8 bases. CDR3 size: 14 residues. CDR3 in amino acids: CASRATGDGEGYTF. The CDR3 DNA sequence: TGTGCCAGCAGAGCCACAGGGGACGGAGAGGGCTACACCTTC.

This clone was seen more than once but under ten times. The chain recombines TRBV10-3 with TRBJ2-7, with 8 positions matching TRBD1. The CDR3 runs 15 residues. The trim removed 2 bases at V and 3 bases at J, leaving 6 bases unmatched. Germline V gene data show CDR1 as ENHRY and CDR2 as SYGVKD. Here the CDR3 DNA reads TGTGCCATCAGTGAGAGGGGACAGGTCAACTACGAGCAGTACTTC. Amino acids: CAISERGQVNYEQYF.

As to this clone: The same CDR3 arises from other DNA sequences in this sample as well. This chain links TRBV7-9 with TRBJ1-1; D not certain. V was clipped by 1 base and J by 4 bases, with 4 bases between them. The CDR3 extends over 12 amino acids. The germline CDR1 and CDR2 sequences are SEHNR and FQNEAQ (reference sequence). The CDR3 spells CASSLVSTEAFF. The CDR3 region has the DNA TGTGCCAGCAGCTTAGTCTCCACTGAAGCTTTCTTT.

The chain has TRBV4-1 and TRBJ2-7; D gene unclear. This CDR3 has 13 residues. Trimming stripped 0 bases from V and 6 bases from J, with 9 bases between. From germline, CDR1 is MGHRA and CDR2 YSYEKL. CDR3 DNA sequence: TGCGCCAGCAGCCAAGAGGGATCGCGCGAGCAGTACTTC. Translated, it gives CASSQEGSREQYF.

The chain carries TRBV7-9 and TRBJ1-5; 9 bases line up with TRBD1. V was pared by 5 bases and J by 3 bases, with 11 bases of the junction left unmatched. This CDR3 is built from 17 residues. The V gene's germline CDR1 is SEHNR and CDR2 FQNEAQ (reference sequence). CDR3 DNA: TGTGCCAGCAGCGCCGTGGGACAGGGTGTCTTCAATCAGCCCCAGCATTTT. Amino acids: CASSAVGQGVFNQPQHF. Full variable domain (missing parts from reference TRBV7-9 and TRBJ1-5): DTGVSQNPRHKITKRGQNVTFRCDPISEHNRLYWYRQTLGQGPEFLTYFQNEAQLEKSRLLSDRFSAERPKGSFSTLEIQRTEQGDSAMYLCASSAVGQGVFNQPQHFGDGTRLSIL.

V and J are TRBV7-2 and TRBJ2-7; either TRBD1 or TRBD2 may fit D (6 bases each). The CDR3 contains 15 residues. Germline CDR1 is SGHTA and CDR2 is FQGNSA. Trimming shortened V by 4 bases and J by 0 bases, and 13 bases separated the two germline ends. CDR3 residues: CASSSQGLNSYEQYF. CDR3 DNA sequence: TGTGCCAGCAGCTCACAGGGACTCAACTCCTACGAGCAGTACTTC.

A remark on this clone: Other DNA sequences within the sample encode an identical CDR3. The chain joins TRBV7-2 to TRBJ2-7; TRBD1 might be the D (5 bases). Trimming removed 1 base from V and 3 bases from J, with 10 bases in between. CDR3 length: 14 amino acids. Germline loops: CDR1 SGHTA, CDR2 FQGNSA. Here the CDR3 reads CASSLGQGFYEQYF. In nucleotides, the CDR3 is TGTGCCAGCAGCTTAGGCCAGGGCTTCTACGAGCAGTACTTC.

Notes on this clone: The sample carries other DNA sequences with the same CDR3. The chain couples TRBV7-9 to TRBJ1-5, with D unclear. Trimming removed 1 base at V and 2 bases at J, with 6 bases between. The CDR3 spans 14 residues. Germline V gene sequence: CDR1 SEHNR, CDR2 FQNEAQ (reference sequence). CDR3 in amino acids: CASSLDGRNQPQHF. CDR3 DNA sequence: TGTGCCAGCAGCTTAGATGGCCGCAATCAGCCCCAGCATTTT.

Regarding this clone: Other DNA sequences in this sample translate to the same CDR3. This chain uses TRBV5-1 with TRBJ2-1; possibly TRBD1 for D (7 bases). The V and J ends lost 3 bases and 7 bases respectively, with 11 bases between them. Germline V gene sequence: CDR1 SGHRS, CDR2 YFSETQ. This CDR3 contains 13 residues. This CDR3 is CASSSPGGNEQFF. The DNA for the CDR3 is TGCGCCAGCAGCTCCCCAGGGGGGAATGAGCAGTTCTTC.

The chain uses TRBV11-1 and TRBJ1-1, with D maybe TRBD1 (6 bases). The CDR3 runs to 15 residues. The V and J ends lost 3 bases and 0 bases respectively, with 11 bases between them. Germline CDR1 reads SGHAT; CDR2 reads FQDESV (reference sequence). The CDR3 here is CASSFGQSMNTEAFF. As DNA, the CDR3 is TGTGCCAGCAGCTTTGGACAGAGCATGAACACTGAAGCTTTCTTT.

The gene calls are TRBV4-2 and TRBJ2-3; D not certain. CDR1 LGHNA and CDR2 YNFKEQ come from the germline V gene. V lost 4 bases to trimming and J lost 0 bases, with 11 bases between them. The CDR3 sequence is 15 residues long. DNA of the CDR3: TGTGCCAGCAGCCTGATAATGGGGAGCACAGATACGCAGTATTTT. It codes for CASSLIMGSTDTQYF.

The chain recombines TRBV6-5 with TRBJ2-7, with TRBD1 as a possible D gene (6 bases). The germline V gene encodes CDR1 MNHEY and CDR2 SVGAGI. The CDR3 extends over 14 amino acids. V was shortened by 11 bases and J by 4 bases, with 21 bases between the two germline ends. The CDR3 loop is CASAGTQGSYEQYF. CDR3 nucleotides: TGTGCCTCCGCCGGGACACAGGGTTCGTACGAGCAGTACTTC.

As regards this clone: The germline gene is not matched at one end of the junction; a read error may be the cause. The chain uses TRBV29-1 and TRBJ2-3; 7 bases match TRBD1. This CDR3 is built from 12 residues. Germline CDR1 SQVTM, CDR2 ANQGSEA. The CDR3: CSGRDSTDTQYF. CDR3 in DNA: TGCAGCGGACGGGACAGCACCGATACGCAGTATTTT.

This clone was seen only a few times. The rearrangement links TRBV28 to TRBJ2-6, with D possibly matching TRBD1 (5 bases). V lost 7 bases, J lost 4 bases, and 14 bases lay in between. This CDR3 region has 15 residues. Germline CDR1 MDHEN, CDR2 SYDVKM. The CDR3 spells CASMGQGTGANVLTF. The CDR3 coding sequence is TGTGCCAGCATGGGGCAGGGAACCGGGGCCAACGTCCTGACTTTC.

The V gene is TRBV5-1, the J gene TRBJ2-7; maybe TRBD1 (6 bases). The CDR3 totals 16 residues. Germline-derived CDR1 and CDR2 are SGHRS and YFSETQ. Trimming removed 1 base from V and 2 bases from J, with 16 bases in between. The CDR3 coding sequence is TGCGCCAGCAGCTTGAGTGTACAGGGACGAACCTACGAGCAGTACTTC. This gives the protein CASSLSVQGRTYEQYF. The whole variable domain, filled in from reference TRBV5-1 and TRBJ2-7, reads KAGVTQTPRYLIKTRGQQVTLSCSPISGHRSVSWYQQTPGQGLQFLFEYFSETQRNKGNFPGRFSGRQFSNSRSEMNVSTLELGDSALYLCASSLSVQGRTYEQYFGPGTRLTVT.

The chain recombines TRBV27 with TRBJ2-5; no firm D call. The CDR3 covers 17 residues. Germline V gives CDR1 MNHEY, CDR2 SMNVEV (reference sequence). V shed 1 base and J shed 4 bases, with 19 bases lying between them. DNA for the CDR3: TGTGCCAGCAGTTTATTTTTTCGGACGGACGCCCCAGAGACCCAGTACTTC. The encoded protein is CASSLFFRTDAPETQYF.

The chain recombines TRBV10-3 with TRBJ2-7; 8 bases line up with TRBD2. V lost 8 bases to trimming and J lost 5 bases; unmatched junction nucleotides: 8. The germline V gene encodes CDR1 ENHRY and CDR2 SYGVKD. The CDR3 has 13 residues. CDR3: CAIREREFDEQYF. In nucleotides, the CDR3 is TGTGCCATCCGGGAGCGGGAGTTCGACGAGCAGTACTTC.

The V call is TRBV5-4, the J call TRBJ2-6; the D gene is possibly TRBD2 (7 bases). Deletions cut 4 bases from V and 2 bases from J, with 10 bases between. In germline, CDR1 is SGHNT, CDR2 YYREEE (reference sequence). The CDR3 loop spans 15 amino acids. CDR3 bases: TGTGCCAGCAGCCCGGGGGGCGCTGGGGCCAACGTCCTGACTTTC. It is translated as CASSPGGAGANVLTF.

The chain uses TRBV7-9 and TRBJ2-2, with D perhaps TRBD1 (6 bases). Germline V gene sequence: CDR1 SEHNR, CDR2 FQNEAQ (reference sequence). The CDR3 loop spans 19 amino acids. Trimming stripped 5 bases from V and 6 bases from J, with 28 bases between. The CDR3 reads CASSRRGRGQNLWSGELFF. CDR3 DNA: TGTGCCAGCAGCCGAAGAGGCAGAGGACAGAACCTATGGTCCGGGGAGCTGTTTTTT.

This clone has a handful of counts. The V gene is TRBV5-1, the J gene TRBJ1-4; D not resolved. In germline, CDR1 is SGHRS, CDR2 YFSETQ. Trimming left V 0 bases short and J 0 bases short, with 6 bases between. The CDR3 is 15 residues long. CDR3 nucleotides: TGCGCCAGCAGCTTGGTGACCGCAACTAATGAAAAACTGTTTTTT. Amino acid sequence: CASSLVTATNEKLFF.

The rearrangement uses TRBV7-9 and TRBJ2-5, with a tentative D call TRBD2 (5 bases). Germline V gene lookup returns CDR1 SEHNR and CDR2 FQNEAQ (reference sequence). Trimming shortened V by 5 bases and J by 5 bases, and 21 bases separated the two germline ends. The CDR3 totals 16 residues. DNA of the CDR3: TGTGCCAGCAGCGCCCCCCTAGCCGTTCTCCGGGAGACCCAGTACTTC. Amino acids: CASSAPLAVLRETQYF.

About this clone: Other DNA variants within this sample encode the same CDR3. CDR3 bases: TGTGCCAGCAGCCCGTCGAACACCGGGGAGCTGTTTTTT. This codes for CASSPSNTGELFF. V gene TRBV7-3 combines with J gene TRBJ2-2; D is ambiguous. Looked up from germline, CDR1 is SGHTA and CDR2 is FQGTGA. This CDR3 is built from 13 residues. V lost 5 bases, J lost 0 bases, and 4 bases lay in between. The full variable domain, with the rest looked up from reference TRBV7-3 and TRBJ2-2, is GAGVSQTPSNKVTEKGKYVELRCDPISGHTALYWYRQSLGQGPEFLIYFQGTGAADDSGLPNDRFFAVRPEGSVSTLKIQRTERGDSAVYLCASSPSNTGELFFGEGSRLTVL.

V is TRBV5-4 and J is TRBJ1-5; no clear D gene. CDR1 is SGHNT, CDR2 YYREEE, per germline (reference sequence). V dropped 1 base and J dropped 0 bases, with 8 bases sitting between them. The CDR3 sequence is 15 residues long. The CDR3 nucleotides are TGTGCCAGCAGCTTGTGGCCAGCTAGCAATCAGCCCCAGCATTTT. It encodes CASSLWPASNQPQHF. The full variable domain, its missing parts supplied by reference TRBV5-4 and TRBJ1-5, is ETGVTQSPTHLIKTRGQQVTLRCSSQSGHNTVSWYQQALGQGPQFIFQYYREEENGRGNFPPRFSGLQFPNYSSELNVNALELDDSALYLCASSLWPASNQPQHFGDGTRLSIL.

This clone was counted between two and nine times. The rearrangement joins TRBV5-6 to TRBJ2-7; 9 nucleotides agree with TRBD1. Trimming took 5 bases from V and 6 from J; bases not matched to a gene: 9. Germline V lookup: CDR1 SGHDT, CDR2 YYEEEE. The CDR3 spans 14 residues. The CDR3 protein is CASRSSGQGREQYF. The CDR3 coding sequence is TGTGCCAGCAGAAGTTCGGGACAGGGCCGCGAGCAGTACTTC.

The table lists this clone with a few counts. V gene TRBV28 combines with J gene TRBJ1-1; TRBD1 might be the D (6 bases). Germline V gives CDR1 MDHEN, CDR2 SYDVKM. The ends were cut back, 8 bases at V and 1 base at J, with 14 bases in the middle. This CDR3 region has 14 residues. CDR3 loop: CASGIQGWNTEAFF. In DNA form, the CDR3 reads TGTGCCAGCGGAATACAGGGCTGGAACACTGAAGCTTTCTTT.

A few counts support this clone. The gene calls are TRBV11-2 and TRBJ1-5; D unresolved. CDR1 and CDR2 from the germline V gene are SGHAT and FQNNGV. V was clipped by 0 bases and J by 4 bases, with 4 bases between them. CDR3 length: 13 residues. CDR3 loop: CASSLDMNQPQHF. The CDR3 nucleotides read TGTGCCAGCAGCTTAGATATGAATCAGCCCCAGCATTTT. The full variable domain, with the rest looked up from reference TRBV11-2 and TRBJ1-5, is EAGVAQSPRYKIIEKRQSVAFWCNPISGHATLYWYQQILGQGPKLLIQFQNNGVVDDSQLPKDRFSAERLKGVDSTLKIQPAKLEDSAVYLCASSLDMNQPQHFGDGTRLSIL.